Reported below is one T cell receptor (beta chain). This clonotype was detected ten times or more. It has no known antigen specificity. The input lacks base qualities; no much larger clone sits a single base away. A case-control design nested within a healthcare worker cohort in London, UK, was used, with weekly nasopharyngeal swab PCR tests and blood sampling performed. Healthcare workers were enrolled in the week of the UK lockdown, from 23 to 31 March 2020, and were followed every week for up to roughly 16 weeks. The library was built by means of 5' RACE. The run used a NextSeq 500. The TCR library protocol attached unique molecular identifiers to individual cDNA molecules to correct for sequencing error and PCR bias. Sequencing covered both TCR alpha and beta chains, and within each sample the abundances of alpha and beta sequences were tightly co-correlated. The study's processing was this. Decombinator V4 was used to annotate TCR sequences for V gene, J gene and CDR3. TCRs were defined as expanded if a significant change between any two time points was detected under a Poisson model with p below 0.0001. TCR abundances were normalised to the total number of TCRs sequenced per sample and expressed as counts per million. MAIT TCRs were defined by TRAV1-2 paired with TRAJ12, TRAJ20 or TRAJ33, and iNKT TCRs by TRAV10 paired with TRAJ18. VDJdb, accessed on 1 November 2021, was searched for TCRs annotated for CMV, EBV and SARS-CoV-2, and TCRs annotated for more than one antigen were excluded. The raw public data were reprocessed by TCRdb itself: fastp quality trimming at Q25, MiXCR clonotype calling, in-frame beta chains only. Entries are consolidated by CDR3 protein sequence, retaining the most common genes and DNA. The V and J calls come from TCRdb's annotation, not from the publication. This sample is represented by about 67,000 distinct CDR3 sequences; 9.5% to 13% of them were singletons. The ten largest clones take up 3.5% to 4.5% of the sample.

The data were obtained in a study of early T cells in non-severe SARS-CoV-2 infection (dated by TCRdb to the early 2020s). At the level of the whole study: Bulk RNA from unsorted whole blood was used for TCR sequencing, so alpha and beta chains could not be paired. Here is what the overall study found, with its caveats: VDJdb matching was skewed toward anti-spike CD8 responses and likely underestimated virus-specific expansions, missing private and CD4 specificities.

Trimming costs V 2 bases and J 0 bases, and their ends lie 20 bases apart. The CDR3 covers 20 residues, taking in both the cysteine and the phenylalanine. Here the CDR3 DNA is all that survives: 60 bases in frame from base 1. Reading the germline V gene (reference sequence) gives CDR1 MNHEY and CDR2 SMNVEV. The TCR originated in an adult who was a healthcare worker with PCR-confirmed SARS-CoV-2 infection or an uninfected control (not recorded which). Recombination joined TRBV27 with TRBJ2-6; TRBD2 is a possible D gene, resting on 6 matching bases. The specimen sequenced was whole blood. This receptor has the CDR3 CASSLVPSAKTPSGANVLTF. The DNA reads as follows: TGTGCCAGCAGTTTAGTCCCTAGCGCCAAAACCCCCTCTGGGGCCAACGTCCTGACTTTC.